The 13 T cell receptor beta chains presented below share a single source sample, sequenced in a study of blood T cells in healthy people across ages. Sample-barcoded 5' priming and a J-beta primer mix drove a second PCR of about 6 to 12 cycles. MiXCR was run by TCRdb on the 5' RACE reads, yielding one entry per CDR3 protein. The sample holds about 1.1 million distinct CDR3 sequences, less than 45% seen once. The source material was blood. The receptors come from a man between 18 and 29 years old in good health.

This clonotype was seen a few times. The chain couples TRBV27 to TRBJ2-1; D not resolved. Germline V gives CDR1 MNHEY, CDR2 SMNVEV (reference sequence). The CDR3 has 14 residues. The germline V and J ends were trimmed by 8 bases and 5 bases, with 16 bases remaining between them. The CDR3 region has the DNA TGTGCCAGCGGGCGTATTTTCCCCGACAATGAGCAGTTCTTC. Amino acid sequence: CASGRIFPDNEQFF.

The rearrangement uses TRBV30 and TRBJ1-2; D is unclear. CDR1 is GTSNPN and CDR2 is SVGIG in the germline V gene (reference sequence). Trimming cost V 0 bases and J 2 bases, with 13 bases left between them. The CDR3 is made up of 15 amino acids. CDR3 nucleotide sequence: TGTGCCTGGAGTGTAGACGTTTCAAGAAACTATGGCTACACCTTC. Its translation is CAWSVDVSRNYGYTF. Full variable domain (rest looked up from reference TRBV30 and TRBJ1-2): SQTIHQWPATLVQPVGSPLSLECTVEGTSNPNLYWYRQAAGRGLQLLFYSVGIGQISSEVPQNLSASRPQDRQFILSSKKLLLSDSGFYLCAWSVDVSRNYGYTFGSGTRLTVV.

The CDR3 here is CASSPPTGGYTEAFF. The CDR3 DNA reads TGTGCCAGCTCACCACCGACGGGGGGTTACACTGAAGCTTTCTTT. The chain is built from TRBV18 and TRBJ1-1; D is possibly TRBD1 (5 bases). The length of the CDR3 is 15 residues. V lost 0 bases to trimming and J lost 3 bases, with 11 bases between them. Germline V gene data show CDR1 as KGHSH and CDR2 as LQKENI.

This clonotype came up many times. Germline is not matched at one junction end, which may reflect a read error. The V call is TRBV4-3, the J call TRBJ2-3, with D possibly TRBD1 on 6 matching bases. Germline CDR1 reads LGHNA; CDR2 reads YSLEER. The CDR3 is made up of 14 amino acids. CDR3 coding DNA: TGTGCCTCTTCCCAGGGGCGAGGCACAGATACGCAGTATTTT. This sequence encodes CASSQGRGTDTQYF.

The V and J genes are TRBV7-2 and TRBJ2-7, with D perhaps TRBD1 (6 bases). The CDR3 contains 13 residues. Germline CDR1 is SGHTA and CDR2 is FQGNSA. The V end was cut by 7 bases, the J end by 5 bases, with 15 bases between. This chain's CDR3 is CASNKQGADEQYF. In nucleotides, the CDR3 is TGTGCCAGCAACAAACAGGGAGCCGACGAGCAGTACTTC.

The chain's CDR3 is CSARSRAAYEQYF. The CDR3 DNA reads as TGCAGTGCTAGGTCCAGGGCCGCCTACGAGCAGTACTTC. V gene TRBV20-1 combines with J gene TRBJ2-7; D is possibly TRBD1 (5 bases). Germline CDR1 is DFQATT and CDR2 is SNEGSKA (reference sequence). Trimming took 3 bases from V and 2 from J, leaving 11 bases between them. The CDR3 has 13 residues.

J is TRBJ1-1 and V is TRBV20-1, with 7 nucleotides matching TRBD1. Per the germline V gene, CDR1 is DFQATT and CDR2 is SNEGSKA (reference sequence). The CDR3 spans 15 residues. The ends lost 2 bases at V and 0 bases at J; junction bases unmatched: 6. The CDR3 nucleotides read TGCAGTGCTAGAACAGGGGATTCGATGAACACTGAAGCTTTCTTT. As protein: CSARTGDSMNTEAFF.

This clonotype turned up a few times. This chain uses TRBV5-1 with TRBJ1-1; the D gene is possibly TRBD1 (5 bases). This CDR3 comprises 11 residues. Germline CDR1 is SGHRS and CDR2 is YFSETQ. The V gene lost 4 bases and the J gene lost 9 bases, with 10 bases spanning the gap. CDR3 coding DNA: TGCGCCAGCAGCCTAGACAGTAAAGCTTTCTTT. Translating gives CASSLDSKAFF.

This clonotype was seen more than once but under ten times. The chain employs TRBV9 and TRBJ1-2; the D gene is possibly TRBD1 (5 bases). This CDR3 region has 19 residues. Germline CDR1 SGDLS, CDR2 YYNGEE. The V gene lost 0 bases and the J gene lost 0 bases, with 21 bases spanning the gap. CDR3 sequence (DNA): TGTGCCAGCAGCGTAGCTCCAGTACCGCATCGGGGGGCTAACTATGGCTACACCTTC. Its translation is CASSVAPVPHRGANYGYTF.

The rearrangement joins TRBV28 to TRBJ1-2, with TRBD1 identical over 7 bases. Germline trimming cut 4 bases from V and 4 bases from J; bases unmatched to any gene: 6. The CDR3 contains 14 residues. Germline V gives CDR1 MDHEN, CDR2 SYDVKM. CDR3 in amino acids: CASSSAGGGYGYTF. The CDR3 coding sequence is TGTGCCAGCAGTTCTGCAGGGGGAGGCTATGGCTACACCTTC.

The chain joins TRBV5-6 to TRBJ1-1; weak D call: TRBD1 (5 bases). The V end lost 1 base, the J end lost 0 bases, and 16 bases lay between the germline ends. Germline V gives CDR1 SGHDT, CDR2 YYEEEE. This CDR3 is built from 17 residues. The CDR3 nucleotides read TGTGCCAGCAGCTTGTTGACAGCGACCCTGATGAACACTGAAGCTTTCTTT. This codes for CASSLLTATLMNTEAFF. The variable domain in full, completed from reference TRBV5-6 and TRBJ1-1, reads DAGVTQSPTHLIKTRGQQVTLRCSPKSGHDTVSWYQQALGQGPQFIFQYYEEEERQRGNFPDRFSGHQFPNYSSELNVNALLLGDSALYLCASSLLTATLMNTEAFFGQGTRLTVV.

The chain is built from TRBV4-2 and TRBJ1-6; 7 nucleotides agree with TRBD1. The germline CDR1 and CDR2 sequences are LGHNA and YNFKEQ. The J segment lost 7 bases and the V segment lost 5 bases, leaving 8 bases of the junction unmatched. The CDR3 runs to 15 residues. DNA for the CDR3: TGTGCCAGCAGCTCCCGGGACAGACAGAATTCACCCCTCCACTTT. It codes for CASSSRDRQNSPLHF.

This clonotype was observed a few times. This chain joins TRBV3-1 and TRBJ2-2, with D uncertain. Germline assignment: CDR1 LGHDT and CDR2 YNNKEL (reference sequence). Trimming stripped 3 bases from V and 6 bases from J, with 5 bases between. The CDR3 covers 12 residues. In DNA form, the CDR3 reads TGTGCCAGCAGCCACGCGGCCGGGGAGCTGTTTTTT. Translating it yields CASSHAAGELFF. Filled out from reference TRBV3-1 and TRBJ2-2, the complete variable domain reads DTAVSQTPKYLVTQMGNDKSIKCEQNLGHDTMYWYKQDSKKFLKIMFSYNNKELIINETVPNRFSPKSPDKAHLNLHINSLELGDSAVYFCASSHAAGELFFGEGSRLTVL.